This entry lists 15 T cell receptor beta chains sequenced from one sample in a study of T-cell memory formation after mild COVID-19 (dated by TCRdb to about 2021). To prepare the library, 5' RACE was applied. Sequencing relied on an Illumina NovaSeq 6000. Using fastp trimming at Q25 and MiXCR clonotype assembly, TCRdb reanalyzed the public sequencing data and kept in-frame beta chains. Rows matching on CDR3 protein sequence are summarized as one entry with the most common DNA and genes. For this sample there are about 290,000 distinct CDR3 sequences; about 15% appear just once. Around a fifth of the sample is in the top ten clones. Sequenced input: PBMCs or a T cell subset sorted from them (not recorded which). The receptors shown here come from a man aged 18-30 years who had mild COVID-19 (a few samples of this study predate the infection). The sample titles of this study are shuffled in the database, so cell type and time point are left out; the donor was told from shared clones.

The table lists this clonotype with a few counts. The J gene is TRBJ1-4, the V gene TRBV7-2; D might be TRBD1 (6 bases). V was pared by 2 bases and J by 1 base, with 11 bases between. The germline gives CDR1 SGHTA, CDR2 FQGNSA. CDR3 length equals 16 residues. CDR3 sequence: CASSLPQGETNEKLFF. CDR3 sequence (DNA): TGTGCCAGCAGCTTACCACAGGGAGAAACTAATGAAAAACTGTTTTTT.

For the CDR3, the DNA is TGCACCCCACCCCCTTCCACCCGATGGGGCAATCAGCCCCAGCATTTT. Translating it yields CTPPPSTRWGNQPQHF. The V gene is TRBV29-1, the J gene TRBJ1-5; D not certain. Looked up from germline, CDR1 is SQVTM and CDR2 is ANQGSEA. The CDR3 loop spans 16 amino acids.

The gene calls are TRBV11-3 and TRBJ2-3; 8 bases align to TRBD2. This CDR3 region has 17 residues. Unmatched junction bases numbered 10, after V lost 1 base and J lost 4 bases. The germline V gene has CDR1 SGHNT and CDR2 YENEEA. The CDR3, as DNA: TGTGCCAGCAGCTTAGGGCGGCGGGGGGCCCTCGCAGATACGCAGTATTTT. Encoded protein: CASSLGRRGALADTQYF.

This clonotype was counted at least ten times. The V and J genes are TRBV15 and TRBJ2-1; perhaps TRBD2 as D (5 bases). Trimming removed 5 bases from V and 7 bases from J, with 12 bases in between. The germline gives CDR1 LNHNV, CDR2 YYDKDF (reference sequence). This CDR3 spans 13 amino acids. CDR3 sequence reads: CATSLASANEQFF. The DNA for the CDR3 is TGTGCCACCAGCCTAGCCAGTGCGAATGAGCAGTTCTTC.

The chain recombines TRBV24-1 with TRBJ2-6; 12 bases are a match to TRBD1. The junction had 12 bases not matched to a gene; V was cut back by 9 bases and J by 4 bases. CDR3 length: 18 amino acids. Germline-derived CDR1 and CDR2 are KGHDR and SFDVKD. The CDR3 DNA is TGTGCCACCTCCACCGGGACAGGGGGCGCTCGAGGGGCCAACGTCCTGACTTTC. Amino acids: CATSTGTGGARGANVLTF.

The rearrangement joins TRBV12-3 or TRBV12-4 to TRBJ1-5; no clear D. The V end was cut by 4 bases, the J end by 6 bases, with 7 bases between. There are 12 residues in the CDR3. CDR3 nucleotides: TGTGCCAGCAGTTCCCCAGGTCAGCCCCAGCATTTT. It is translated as CASSSPGQPQHF.

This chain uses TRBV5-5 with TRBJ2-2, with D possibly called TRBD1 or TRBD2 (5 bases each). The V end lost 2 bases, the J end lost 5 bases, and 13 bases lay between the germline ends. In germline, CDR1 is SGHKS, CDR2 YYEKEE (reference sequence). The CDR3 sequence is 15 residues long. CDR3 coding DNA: TGTGCCAGCAGCTTTGGGGCCCCGGGAACCGGGGAGCTGTTTTTT. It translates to CASSFGAPGTGELFF.

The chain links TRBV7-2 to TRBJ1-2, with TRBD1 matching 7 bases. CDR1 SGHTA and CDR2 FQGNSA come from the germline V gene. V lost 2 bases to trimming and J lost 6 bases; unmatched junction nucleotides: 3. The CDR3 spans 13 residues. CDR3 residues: CASSLRRGDGYTF. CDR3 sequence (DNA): TGTGCCAGCAGCTTACGCAGGGGGGATGGCTACACCTTC.

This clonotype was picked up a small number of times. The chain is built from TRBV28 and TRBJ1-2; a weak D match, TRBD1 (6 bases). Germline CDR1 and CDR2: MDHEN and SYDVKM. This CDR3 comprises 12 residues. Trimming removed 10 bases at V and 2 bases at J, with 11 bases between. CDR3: CATGRGNYGYTF. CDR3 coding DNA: TGTGCCACCGGGAGGGGGAACTATGGCTACACCTTC.

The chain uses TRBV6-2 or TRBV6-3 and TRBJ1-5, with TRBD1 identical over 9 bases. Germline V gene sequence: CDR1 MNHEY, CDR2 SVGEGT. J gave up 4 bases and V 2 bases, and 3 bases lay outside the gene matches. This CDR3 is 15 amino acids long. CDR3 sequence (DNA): TGTGCCAGCAGTTACCCAGGGACAGGGAATCAGCCCCAGCATTTT. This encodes CASSYPGTGNQPQHF.

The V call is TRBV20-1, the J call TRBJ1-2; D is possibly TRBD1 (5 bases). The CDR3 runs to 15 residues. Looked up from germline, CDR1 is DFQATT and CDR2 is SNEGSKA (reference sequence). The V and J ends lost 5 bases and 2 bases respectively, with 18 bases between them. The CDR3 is CSAGGGERTNYGYTF. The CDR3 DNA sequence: TGCAGTGCTGGAGGAGGGGAGAGGACCAACTATGGCTACACCTTC.

CDR3 DNA sequence: TGCGCCAGCAGCGACCCCGCTAGCGGGGGTTCGAGGGAGCAGTTCTTC. It specifies CASSDPASGGSREQFF. J is TRBJ2-1 and V is TRBV5-1; 10 bases are a match to TRBD2. The CDR3 runs 16 residues. The J segment lost 10 bases and the V segment lost 4 bases, leaving 14 bases of the junction unmatched. The germline V gene has CDR1 SGHRS and CDR2 YFSETQ. Supplemented by reference TRBV5-1 and TRBJ2-1, the full variable domain reads KAGVTQTPRYLIKTRGQQVTLSCSPISGHRSVSWYQQTPGQGLQFLFEYFSETQRNKGNFPGRFSGRQFSNSRSEMNVSTLELGDSALYLCASSDPASGGSREQFFGPGTRLTVL.

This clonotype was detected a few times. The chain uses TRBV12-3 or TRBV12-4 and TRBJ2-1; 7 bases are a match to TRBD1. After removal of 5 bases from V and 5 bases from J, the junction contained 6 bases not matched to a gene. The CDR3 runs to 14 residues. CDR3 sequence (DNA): TGTGCCAGCAGTGCGGACAGGCCTCACAATGAGCAGTTCTTC. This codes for CASSADRPHNEQFF.

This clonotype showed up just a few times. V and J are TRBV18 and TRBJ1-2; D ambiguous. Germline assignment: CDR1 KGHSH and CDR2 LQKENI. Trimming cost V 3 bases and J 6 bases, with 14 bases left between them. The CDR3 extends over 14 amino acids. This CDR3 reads CASSPPTGINGYTF. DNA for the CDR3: TGTGCCAGCTCACCGCCTACGGGGATTAATGGCTACACCTTC.

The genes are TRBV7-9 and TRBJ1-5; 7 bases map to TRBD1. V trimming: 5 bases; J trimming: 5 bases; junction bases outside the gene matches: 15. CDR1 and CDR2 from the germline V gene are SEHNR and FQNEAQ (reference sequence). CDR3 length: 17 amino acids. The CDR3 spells CASSIGTASGVDQPQHF. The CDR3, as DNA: TGTGCCAGCAGCATCGGGACAGCTAGTGGGGTAGATCAGCCCCAGCATTTT.